A selection of T cell receptor beta chains follows, all from one sample in a study of cytomegalovirus exposure and HLA in healthy donors. Libraries were prepared by immunoSEQ multiplex PCR; TCRdb keeps only in-frame clonotypes and omits some of them. The table has 90,000 to 120,000 clones, 90% to 96% seen once. Material for sequencing was PBMCs. These receptors were taken from a young woman in good health and CMV-seronegative. Both conserved end residues are part of each CDR3. Fields, in order: J gene, CDR3 length, V gene, clone size, D gene, CDR3 protein, CDR3 DNA. A D gene is named only where the DNA matches it firmly. Some rows mark clone size as missing; the rest say once, few, many or name a class of expanded clone.

TRBJ1-1 13 TRBV6-1 NA TRBD1 CASHRQGSTEAFF TGTGCCAGCCATAGACAGGGATCCACTGAAGCTTTCTTT
TRBJ2-2 16 TRBV7-8 NA NA CASSTQVRGATGELFF TGTGCCAGCAGCACCCAGGTCCGGGGAGCCACCGGGGAGCTGTTTTTT
TRBJ1-2 14 TRBV18 once NA CASSPGAIVSGYTF TGTGCCAGCTCACCAGGTGCAATAGTGAGCGGCTACACCTTC
TRBJ2-3 15 TRBV29-1 NA TRBD2 CSVEGSGTSVDTQYF TGCAGCGTTGAAGGGTCCGGGACTAGCGTAGATACGCAGTATTTT
TRBJ2-7 14 TRBV7-2 NA TRBD1 CASSLDRGRFEQYF TGTGCCAGCAGCTTAGACAGGGGGCGCTTCGAGCAGTACTTC
TRBJ2-5 16 TRBV5-4 NA TRBD2 CASSSYSGGARETQYF TGTGCCAGCAGCTCCTATAGCGGGGGGGCCAGAGAGACCCAGTACTTC
TRBJ1-1 14 TRBV27 NA NA CASSLWEGNTEAFF TGTGCCAGCAGTTTATGGGAGGGAAACACTGAAGCTTTCTTT
TRBJ2-1 15 TRBV5-1 NA TRBD1 CASRPGTAPYNEQFF TGCGCCAGTCGACCCGGGACAGCCCCCTACAATGAGCAGTTCTTC
TRBJ1-1 13 TRBV7-2 NA NA CASSLDFQLGAFF TGTGCCAGCAGCTTAGATTTTCAACTCGGAGCTTTCTTT
TRBJ2-3 15 TRBV19 few TRBD2 CASRGGGAGKDTQYF TGTGCCAGTCGCGGCGGGGGGGCCGGGAAAGATACGCAGTATTTT
TRBJ2-7 13 TRBV19 NA TRBD1 CASSKTGAGEQYF TGTGCCAGTAGTAAGACAGGGGCAGGCGAGCAGTACTTC
TRBJ1-2 13 TRBV5-1 NA NA CASSPGGGRGYTF TGCGCCAGCAGCCCCGGTGGGGGCCGTGGCTACACCTTC
TRBJ2-1 16 TRBV27 NA TRBD1 CASSFITGGPYNEQFF TGTGCCAGCAGTTTCATCACAGGGGGCCCCTACAATGAGCAGTTCTTC
TRBJ2-7 10 TRBV5-3 NA NA CARSLIEQYF TGTGCCAGAAGCCTTATCGAGCAGTACTTC
TRBJ1-4 14 TRBV7-8 NA NA CASSYGQSNEKLFF TGTGCCAGCAGCTATGGACAGAGTAATGAAAAACTGTTTTTT
TRBJ2-7 14 TRBV5-1 NA TRBD2 CASSGLAGRDEQYF TGCGCCAGCAGCGGACTAGCGGGGCGAGACGAGCAGTACTTC
TRBJ2-2 17 TRBV9 NA NA CASSVSREEANTGELFF TGTGCCAGCAGCGTAAGTAGGGAGGAGGCGAACACCGGGGAGCTGTTTTTT
TRBJ2-2 19 TRBV5-4 NA TRBD1 CASSSGGVAGALNTGELFF TGTGCCAGCAGTTCAGGGGGTGTGGCAGGAGCCTTGAACACCGGGGAGCTGTTTTTT
TRBJ2-1 14 TRBV7-2 NA NA CASSGGASYNEQFF TGTGCCAGCAGCGGGGGGGCCTCCTACAATGAGCAGTTCTTC
TRBJ1-5 17 TRBV4-3 NA TRBD1 CASSQDGARGVNQPQHF TGCGCCAGCAGCCAAGATGGGGCCAGGGGGGTCAATCAGCCCCAGCATTTT
TRBJ2-5 15 TRBV18 NA TRBD1 CASSRGTGPQETQYF TGTGCCAGCTCACGCGGGACAGGCCCCCAAGAGACCCAGTACTTC
TRBJ1-2 13 TRBV14 NA TRBD1 CASSQELGQGNTF TGTGCCAGCAGCCAAGAACTGGGACAGGGTAACACCTTC
TRBJ1-6 15 TRBV5-1 NA TRBD1 CASAGQGAFSSPLHF TGCGCCAGTGCGGGACAGGGGGCATTTAGTTCACCCCTCCACTTT
TRBJ2-7 15 TRBV5-1 once NA CASSPLAQGKYEQYF TGCGCCAGCAGCCCGCTGGCACAGGGTAAATACGAGCAGTACTTC
TRBJ1-2 14 TRBV30 NA TRBD1 CAWSPGTVPYGYTF TGTGCCTGGAGTCCCGGGACAGTCCCCTATGGCTACACCTTC
TRBJ2-3 14 TRBV9 once NA CASSGDSYTDTQYF TGTGCCAGCAGTGGGGACTCATACACAGATACGCAGTATTTT